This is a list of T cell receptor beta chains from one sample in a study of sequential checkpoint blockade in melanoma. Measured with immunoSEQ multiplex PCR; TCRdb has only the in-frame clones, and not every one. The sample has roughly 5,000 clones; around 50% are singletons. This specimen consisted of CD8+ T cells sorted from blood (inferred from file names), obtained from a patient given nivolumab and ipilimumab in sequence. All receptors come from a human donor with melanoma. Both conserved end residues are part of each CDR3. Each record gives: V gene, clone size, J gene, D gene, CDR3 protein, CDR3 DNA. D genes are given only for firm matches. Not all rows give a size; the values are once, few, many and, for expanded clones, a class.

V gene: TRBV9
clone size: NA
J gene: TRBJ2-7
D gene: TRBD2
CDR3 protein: CASSVGASGIYEQYF
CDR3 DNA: TGTGCCAGCAGCGTAGGGGCTAGCGGAATTTACGAGCAGTACTTC

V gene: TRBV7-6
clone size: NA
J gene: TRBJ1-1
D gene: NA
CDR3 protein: CASSLEPGDTEAFF
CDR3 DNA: TGTGCCAGCAGCTTAGAACCAGGGGACACTGAAGCTTTCTTT

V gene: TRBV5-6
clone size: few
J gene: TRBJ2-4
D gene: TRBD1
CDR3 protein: CASRESGTGVDIQYF
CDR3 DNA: TGTGCCAGCAGAGAATCCGGGACAGGGGTCGACATTCAGTACTTC

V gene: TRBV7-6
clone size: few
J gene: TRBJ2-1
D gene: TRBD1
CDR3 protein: CASSQVPGQGDNEQFF
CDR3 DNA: TGTGCCAGCAGCCAAGTTCCGGGACAGGGAGACAATGAGCAGTTCTTC

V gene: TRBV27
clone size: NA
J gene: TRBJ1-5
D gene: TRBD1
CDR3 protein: CASSGQDNQPQHF
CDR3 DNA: TGTGCCAGCAGCGGACAGGACAATCAGCCCCAGCATTTT

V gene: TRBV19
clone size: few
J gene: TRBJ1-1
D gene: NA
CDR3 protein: CASSEVDGGYTEAFF
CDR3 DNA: TGTGCCAGTAGCGAGGTTGACGGGGGTTACACTGAAGCTTTCTTT

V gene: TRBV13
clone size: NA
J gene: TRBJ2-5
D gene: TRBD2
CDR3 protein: CASSSATSGGRETQYF
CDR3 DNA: TGTGCCAGCAGCTCGGCGACTAGCGGGGGGCGGGAGACCCAGTACTTC

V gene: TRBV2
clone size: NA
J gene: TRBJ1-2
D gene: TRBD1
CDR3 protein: CASSAGQGGYGYTF
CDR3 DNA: TGTGCCAGCAGTGCGGGACAGGGTGGCTATGGCTACACCTTC

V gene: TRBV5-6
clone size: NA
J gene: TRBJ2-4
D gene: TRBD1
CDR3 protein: CASSSVDRGKNIQYF
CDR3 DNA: TGTGCCAGCAGCTCCGTGGACAGGGGCAAAAACATTCAGTACTTC

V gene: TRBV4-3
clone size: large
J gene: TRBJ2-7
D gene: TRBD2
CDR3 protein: CASSQDGLAGNEQYF
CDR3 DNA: TGCGCCAGCAGCCAAGACGGGCTAGCGGGGAACGAGCAGTACTTC

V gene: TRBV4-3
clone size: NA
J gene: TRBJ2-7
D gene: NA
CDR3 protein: CASSQVEGEGYEQYF
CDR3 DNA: TGCGCCAGCAGCCAAGTGGAGGGGGAGGGCTACGAGCAGTACTTC

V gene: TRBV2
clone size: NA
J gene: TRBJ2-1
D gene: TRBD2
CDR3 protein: CASSPERGAGVEQFF
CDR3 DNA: TGTGCCAGCAGTCCTGAGCGGGGGGCCGGGGTTGAGCAGTTCTTC

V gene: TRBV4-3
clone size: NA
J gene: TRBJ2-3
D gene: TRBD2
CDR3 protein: CASSQDGLAGGRTDTQYF
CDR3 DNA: TGCGCCAGCAGCCAAGATGGTTTAGCGGGGGGGCGCACAGATACGCAGTATTTT

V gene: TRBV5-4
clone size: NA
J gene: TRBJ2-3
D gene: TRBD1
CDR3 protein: CASSTGTGEEYF
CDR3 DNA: TGTGCCAGCAGCACCGGGACAGGGGAAGAGTATTTT

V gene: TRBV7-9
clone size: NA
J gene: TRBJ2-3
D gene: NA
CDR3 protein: CASSSQTGRRDTQYF
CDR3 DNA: TGTGCCAGCAGCTCCCAGACAGGCCGTCGGGATACGCAGTATTTT

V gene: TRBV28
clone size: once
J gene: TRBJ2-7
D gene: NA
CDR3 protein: CASNAPEGYEQYF
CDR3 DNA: TGTGCCAGCAACGCTCCTGAGGGCTACGAGCAGTACTTC

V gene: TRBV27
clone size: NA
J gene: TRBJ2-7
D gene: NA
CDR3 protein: CASSPGAYEQYF
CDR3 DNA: TGTGCCAGCAGCCCAGGGGCCTACGAGCAGTACTTC

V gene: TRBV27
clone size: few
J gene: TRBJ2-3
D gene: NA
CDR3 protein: CASSLRARDTQYF
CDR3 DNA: TGTGCCAGCAGTTTGCGGGCTAGGGATACGCAGTATTTT

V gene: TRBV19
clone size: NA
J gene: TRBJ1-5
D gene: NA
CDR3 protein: CASSDENQPQHF
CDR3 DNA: TGTGCCAGTAGTGATGAGAATCAGCCCCAGCATTTT

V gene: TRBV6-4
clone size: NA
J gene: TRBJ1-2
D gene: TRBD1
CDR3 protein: CASSSGTGHYGYTF
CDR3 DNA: TGTGCCAGCAGCTCAGGGACAGGCCACTATGGCTACACCTTC

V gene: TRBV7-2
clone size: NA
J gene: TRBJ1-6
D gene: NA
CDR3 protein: CASTRGGRSNSPLHF
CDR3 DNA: TGTGCCAGCACCCGGGGGGGCAGGAGTAATTCACCCCTCCACTTT

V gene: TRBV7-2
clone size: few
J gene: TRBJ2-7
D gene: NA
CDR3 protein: CASSLVAGAHEQYF
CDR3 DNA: TGTGCCAGCAGCTTAGTCGCAGGGGCCCACGAGCAGTACTTC

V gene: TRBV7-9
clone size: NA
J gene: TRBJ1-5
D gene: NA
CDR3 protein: CASSSGQPGDQPQHF
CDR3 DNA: TGTGCCAGCAGCTCTGGACAGCCTGGCGATCAGCCCCAGCATTTT

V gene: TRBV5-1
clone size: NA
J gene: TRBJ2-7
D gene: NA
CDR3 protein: CASSLGSSYEQYF
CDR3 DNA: TGCGCCAGCAGCTTGGGCAGCTCCTACGAGCAGTACTTC

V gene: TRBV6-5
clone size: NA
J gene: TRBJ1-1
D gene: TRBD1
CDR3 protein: CASSLGQVEAFF
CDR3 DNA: TGTGCCAGCAGCCTTGGACAGGTTGAAGCTTTCTTT

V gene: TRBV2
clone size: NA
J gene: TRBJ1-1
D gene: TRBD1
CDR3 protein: CASRRDRGGTEAFF
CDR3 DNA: TGTGCCAGCAGGCGGGACAGGGGAGGAACTGAAGCTTTCTTT

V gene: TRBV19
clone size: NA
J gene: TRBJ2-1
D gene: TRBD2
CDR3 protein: CASSIAGSGVNEQFF
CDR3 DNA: TGTGCCAGTAGTATAGCGGGTAGCGGGGTCAATGAGCAGTTCTTC

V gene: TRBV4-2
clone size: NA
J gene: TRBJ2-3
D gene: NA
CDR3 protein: CASSQDQPRTDTQYF
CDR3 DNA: TGTGCCAGCAGCCAAGATCAACCTAGGACAGATACGCAGTATTTT

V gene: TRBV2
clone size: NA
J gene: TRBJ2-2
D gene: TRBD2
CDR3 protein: CASSGGLAGGIGTGELFF
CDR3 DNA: TGTGCCAGCAGTGGGGGACTAGCGGGGGGGATCGGGACCGGGGAGCTGTTTTTT

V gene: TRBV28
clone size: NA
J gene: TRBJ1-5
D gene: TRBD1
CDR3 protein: CASSSPPGQGDNQPQHF
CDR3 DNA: TGTGCCAGCAGTTCCCCTCCGGGACAGGGTGACAATCAGCCCCAGCATTTT

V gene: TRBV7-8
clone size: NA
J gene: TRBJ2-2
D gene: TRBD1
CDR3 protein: CASTPWGQGASGELFF
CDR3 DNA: TGTGCCAGCACCCCTTGGGGACAGGGGGCGTCCGGGGAGCTGTTTTTT

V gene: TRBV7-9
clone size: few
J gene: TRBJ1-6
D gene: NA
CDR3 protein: CASSLGGTTSGSPLHF
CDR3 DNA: TGTGCCAGCAGCTTAGGAGGGACAACATCTGGTTCACCCCTCCACTTT

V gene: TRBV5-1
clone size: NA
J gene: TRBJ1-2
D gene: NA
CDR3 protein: CASSPWGPWEDGYTF
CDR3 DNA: TGCGCCAGCAGCCCCTGGGGACCTTGGGAGGATGGCTACACCTTC

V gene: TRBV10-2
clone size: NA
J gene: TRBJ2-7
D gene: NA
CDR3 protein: CASRTTGSYEQYF
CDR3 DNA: TGCGCCAGCAGGACTACAGGGTCCTACGAGCAGTACTTC

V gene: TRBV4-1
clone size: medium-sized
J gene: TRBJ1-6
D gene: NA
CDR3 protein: CASSQELESGYNSPLHF
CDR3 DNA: TGCGCCAGCAGCCAAGAACTTGAATCAGGTTATAATTCACCCCTCCACTTT

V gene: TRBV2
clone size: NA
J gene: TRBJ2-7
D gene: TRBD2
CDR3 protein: CASREGLADYEQYF
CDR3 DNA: TGTGCCAGCAGGGAAGGGCTAGCGGATTACGAGCAGTACTTC

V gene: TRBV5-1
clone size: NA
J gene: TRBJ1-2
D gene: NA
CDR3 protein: CASSLRGGTNYGYTF
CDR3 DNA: TGCGCCAGCAGCTTGAGAGGCGGGACTAACTATGGCTACACCTTC

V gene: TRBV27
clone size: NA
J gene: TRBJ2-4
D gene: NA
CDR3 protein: CASQGAKNIQYF
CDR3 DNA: TGTGCCAGTCAGGGGGCCAAAAACATTCAGTACTTC

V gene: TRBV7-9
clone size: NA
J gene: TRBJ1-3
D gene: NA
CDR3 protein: CASSLKGRNGSGNTIYF
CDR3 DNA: TGTGCCAGCAGCTTGAAGGGGCGAAACGGGTCTGGAAACACCATATATTTT

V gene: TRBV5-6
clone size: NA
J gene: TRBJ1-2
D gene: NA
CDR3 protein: CASSQSGLHGYTF
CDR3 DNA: TGTGCCAGCAGCCAATCGGGACTCCACGGCTACACCTTC

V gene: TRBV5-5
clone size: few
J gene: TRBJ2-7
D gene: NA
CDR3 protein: CASSLGRRGSSYEQYF
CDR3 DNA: TGTGCCAGCAGCTTGGGACGGCGGGGCAGCTCCTACGAGCAGTACTTC

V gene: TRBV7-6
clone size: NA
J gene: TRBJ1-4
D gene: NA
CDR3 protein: CASGSGGGTNEKLFF
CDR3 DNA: TGTGCCAGCGGTTCGGGGGGTGGAACTAATGAAAAACTGTTTTTT

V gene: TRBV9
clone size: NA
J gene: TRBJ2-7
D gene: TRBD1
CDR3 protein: CASSFAGTGTSQQYF
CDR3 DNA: TGTGCCAGCAGCTTTGCCGGGACAGGGACTTCCCAGCAGTACTTC

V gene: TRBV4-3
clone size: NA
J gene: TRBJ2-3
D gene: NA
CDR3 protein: CASSQEKGFLDFDTQYF
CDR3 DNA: TGCGCCAGCAGCCAAGAGAAGGGGTTTTTAGATTTTGATACGCAGTATTTT

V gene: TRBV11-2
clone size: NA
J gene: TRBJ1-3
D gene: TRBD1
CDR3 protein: CASRFLTGGVRDTIYF
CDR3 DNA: TGTGCCAGCAGGTTTCTCACAGGGGGCGTACGGGACACCATATATTTT

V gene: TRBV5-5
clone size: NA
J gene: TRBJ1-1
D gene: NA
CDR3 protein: CASSAPRNLNTEAFF
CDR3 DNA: TGTGCCAGCAGCGCGCCCAGGAACTTAAACACTGAAGCTTTCTTT

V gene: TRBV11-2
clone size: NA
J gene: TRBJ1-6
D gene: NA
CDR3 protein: CASSFGGAYPNSPLHF
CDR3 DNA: TGTGCCAGCAGCTTCGGCGGGGCCTACCCTAATTCACCCCTCCACTTT

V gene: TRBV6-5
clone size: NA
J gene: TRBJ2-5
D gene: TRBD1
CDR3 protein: CASSYPGQGALETQYF
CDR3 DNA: TGTGCCAGCAGTTACCCGGGACAGGGGGCTTTGGAGACCCAGTACTTC

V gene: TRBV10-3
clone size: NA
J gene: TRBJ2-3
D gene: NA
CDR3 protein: CAINPRGYETDTRYF
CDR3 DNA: TGTGCCATCAATCCCAGGGGTTACGAAACAGATACGCGGTATTTT

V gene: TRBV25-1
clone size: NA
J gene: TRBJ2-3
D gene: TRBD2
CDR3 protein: CASSGASGETADTQYF
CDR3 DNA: TGTGCCAGCAGTGGGGCTAGCGGGGAGACGGCAGATACGCAGTATTTT

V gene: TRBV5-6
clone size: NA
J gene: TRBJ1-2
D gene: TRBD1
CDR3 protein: CASSLGDSAYGYTF
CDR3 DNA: TGTGCCAGCAGTCTAGGGGACAGCGCCTATGGCTACACCTTC

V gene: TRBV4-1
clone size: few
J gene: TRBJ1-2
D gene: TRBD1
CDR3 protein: CASSQRTGYGYTF
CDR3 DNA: TGCGCCAGCAGCCAGAGGACAGGCTATGGCTACACCTTC

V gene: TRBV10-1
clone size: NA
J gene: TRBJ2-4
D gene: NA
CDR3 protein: CASSEKRGKNIQYF
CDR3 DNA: TGCGCCAGCAGTGAAAAGCGAGGCAAAAACATTCAGTACTTC

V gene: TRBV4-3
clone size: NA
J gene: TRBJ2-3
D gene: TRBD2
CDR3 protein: CASSQEKLAGGPLPDTQYF
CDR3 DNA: TGCGCCAGCAGCCAAGAAAAGCTAGCGGGGGGGCCTTTACCAGATACGCAGTATTTT

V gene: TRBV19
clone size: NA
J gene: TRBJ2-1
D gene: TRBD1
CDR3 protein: CASSPSRDRVYNEQFF
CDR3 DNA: TGTGCCAGTAGTCCTTCCCGGGACAGGGTCTACAATGAGCAGTTCTTC

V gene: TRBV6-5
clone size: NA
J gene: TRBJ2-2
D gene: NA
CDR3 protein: CASSYAQGGTGELFF
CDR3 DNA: TGTGCCAGCAGTTACGCCCAGGGAGGCACCGGGGAGCTGTTTTTT